Below are 26 T cell receptor beta chains sequenced from a single sample in a study of preoperative IRX-2 immunotherapy in early breast cancer. The data were produced by immunoSEQ multiplex PCR, yet TCRdb's version contains in-frame clones alone and is incomplete. Of 15,000 to 25,000 clones in the sample, approximately 80% were seen once. Treatment in this sample: preoperative locoregional IRX-2 cytokine immunotherapy. Sequencing used lymph node tissue, obtained after IRX-2 immunotherapy. The receptor source for this set is a human donor with breast cancer.

This chain uses TRBV27 with TRBJ2-7; 7 positions agree with TRBD1. V dropped 1 base and J dropped 3; count of bases not matched to a gene: 3. The CDR3 loop spans 14 amino acids. The germline gives CDR1 MNHEY, CDR2 SMNVEV (reference sequence). This CDR3 is CASSLLSGGYEQYF. CDR3 DNA: TGTGCCAGCAGTTTATTGTCAGGGGGCTACGAGCAGTACTTC.

V usage is TRBV19 and J usage is TRBJ2-5; D remains unclear. V lost 1 base, J lost 5 bases, and 8 bases lay in between. Germline assignment: CDR1 LNHDA and CDR2 SQIVND (reference sequence). CDR3 size: 13 residues. The CDR3 nucleotides read TGTGCCAGTAGTATAGGGCATCGGGAGACCCAGTACTTC. Translation gives CASSIGHRETQYF.

This clone was detected once. The chain recombines TRBV4-1 with TRBJ2-1, with 12 bases identical to TRBD2. J gave up 6 bases and V 2 bases, and 5 bases lay outside the gene matches. Germline CDR1 is MGHRA and CDR2 is YSYEKL. The CDR3 is 16 residues long. The CDR3 here is CASSQWTSGASNEQFF. As DNA, the CDR3 is TGCGCCAGCAGCCAATGGACTAGCGGGGCGTCCAATGAGCAGTTCTTC.

This clone appeared a single time. The V call is TRBV19, the J call TRBJ2-5; the match to TRBD2 covers 8 bases. Losses at the gene ends were 5 bases for V and 2 bases for J; bases not matched to a gene: 4. This CDR3 comprises 14 residues. Germline V gene sequence: CDR1 LNHDA, CDR2 SQIVND (reference sequence). This chain's CDR3 is CASSAGGGQETQYF. The CDR3 nucleotides read TGTGCCAGTAGTGCCGGGGGGGGACAAGAGACCCAGTACTTC.

On this clone itself: It is unclear where the CDR3 begins or ends on the DNA, so no DNA is shown, and the CDR3 is as TCRdb lists it. The chain uses TRBV7-5 and TRBJ2-6. TRBV7-5 is a documented pseudogene. The CDR3 comprises 15 residues, both ends counted. The CDR3 here is CASSPVGTGANVLTF.

In its sample, this clone was seen once. V usage is TRBV15 and J usage is TRBJ2-5, with D tentatively TRBD2 (6 bases). The CDR3 loop spans 14 amino acids. Trimming took off 4 bases at V and 0 bases at J, with 9 bases between the two ends. Germline assignment: CDR1 LNHNV and CDR2 YYDKDF (reference sequence). CDR3: CATSIRDYQETQYF. In DNA form, the CDR3 reads TGTGCCACCAGCATCCGGGACTACCAAGAGACCCAGTACTTC.

The chain couples TRBV19 to TRBJ1-6, with D possibly TRBD1 on 6 matching bases. Germline V gene sequence: CDR1 LNHDA, CDR2 SQIVND (reference sequence). The CDR3 covers 16 residues. Trimming stripped 6 bases from V and 0 bases from J, with 12 bases between. CDR3 loop: CASSNRVGSYNSPLHF. For the CDR3, the DNA is TGTGCCAGTAGCAACAGGGTCGGCTCCTATAATTCACCCCTCCACTTT.

The genes are TRBV19 and TRBJ2-7, with 7 positions matching TRBD1. Germline V CDR1 and CDR2: LNHDA, SQIVND (reference sequence). The V and J ends lost 4 bases and 2 bases, in that order; junction bases with no gene match: 11. CDR3 length: 16 residues. CDR3 amino acids: CASSTPPDRATYEQYF. The DNA for the CDR3 is TGTGCCAGTAGTACCCCGCCCGACAGGGCAACCTACGAGCAGTACTTC.

The CDR3: CASKDTSTDTQYF. CDR3 nucleotides: TGCGCCAGCAAGGACACTAGCACAGATACGCAGTATTTT. The J gene is TRBJ2-3, the V gene TRBV10-2, with a tentative D call TRBD1 (5 bases). Germline assignment: CDR1 WSHSY and CDR2 SAAADI. V was shortened by 7 bases and J by 0 bases, with 8 bases between the two germline ends. CDR3 size: 13 residues.

The V gene is TRBV11-3, the J gene TRBJ1-6; 9 bases match TRBD1. V dropped 2 bases and J dropped 16; count of bases not matched to a gene: 12. The CDR3 runs to 15 residues. Germline V gene data show CDR1 as SGHNT and CDR2 as YENEEA. CDR3 in amino acids: CASSLLEGGQGKLHF. For the CDR3, the DNA is TGTGCCAGCAGCTTATTGGAGGGCGGACAGGGGAAACTCCACTTT.

V usage is TRBV7-7 and J usage is TRBJ1-5; TRBD1 agrees at 9 bases. The junction had 3 bases not matched to a gene; V was cut back by 4 bases and J by 5 bases. CDR1 and CDR2 from the germline V gene are SSHAT and FNYEAQ (reference sequence). The CDR3 covers 14 residues. CDR3 nucleotides: TGTGCCAGCAGCTCCGACAGGGGGGATCAGCCCCAGCATTTT. The encoded protein is CASSSDRGDQPQHF.

The chain has TRBV19 and TRBJ1-1; D remains unclear. The germline V gene encodes CDR1 LNHDA and CDR2 SQIVND (reference sequence). This CDR3 has 15 residues. Trimming shortened V by 1 base and J by 4 bases, and 13 bases separated the two germline ends. CDR3 in amino acids: CASSIGTGIGTEAFF. The DNA of the CDR3 is TGTGCCAGTAGTATAGGTACGGGGATCGGCACTGAAGCTTTCTTT.

The rearrangement joins TRBV11-3 to TRBJ2-7, with 8 bases fitting TRBD1. The V and J ends lost 4 bases and 0 bases, in that order; junction bases with no gene match: 17. Germline V gene lookup returns CDR1 SGHNT and CDR2 YENEEA. The CDR3 covers 19 residues. The CDR3 bases are TGTGCCAGCAGCTCCCCCTTCAGTGGACAGGGTAAGAGCTCCTACGAGCAGTACTTC. It yields the protein CASSSPFSGQGKSSYEQYF.

The chain joins TRBV9 to TRBJ1-1; D is uncertain. The length of the CDR3 is 14 residues. V shed 4 bases and J shed 1 base, with 11 bases lying between them. Per the germline V gene, CDR1 is SGDLS and CDR2 is YYNGEE. The CDR3 here is CASSLGWGNTEAFF. CDR3 nucleotides: TGTGCCAGCAGCTTAGGGTGGGGGAACACTGAAGCTTTCTTT.

The rearrangement joins TRBV14 to TRBJ2-6, with no clear D. Germline-derived CDR1 and CDR2 are SGHDN and FVKESK. Trimming left V 0 bases short and J 4 bases short, with 7 bases between. The CDR3 extends over 15 amino acids. In DNA form, the CDR3 reads TGTGCCAGCAGCCAAGATAGGGCGGGGGCCAACGTCCTGACTTTC. It is translated as CASSQDRAGANVLTF.

This chain joins TRBV15 and TRBJ2-3, with no clear D. Germline V gene data show CDR1 as LNHNV and CDR2 as YYDKDF (reference sequence). The CDR3 consists of 18 residues. Trimming took off 1 base at V and 2 bases at J, with 19 bases between the two ends. The CDR3 spells CATSRGQATLIDTDTQYF. The CDR3 DNA reads TGTGCCACCAGCAGAGGGCAGGCCACCCTCATTGACACAGATACGCAGTATTTT.

This chain joins TRBV10-3 and TRBJ2-1; TRBD2 is a possible D gene (6 bases). The germline V and J ends were trimmed by 4 bases and 12 bases, with 13 bases remaining between them. The CDR3 is 12 amino acids. Germline V gene data show CDR1 as ENHRY and CDR2 as SYGVKD. The CDR3: CAISVSGVWQFF. The CDR3 bases are TGTGCCATCAGTGTCTCGGGGGTTTGGCAGTTCTTC.

This chain joins TRBV6-8 and TRBJ2-7; D may be TRBD2 (5 bases). This CDR3 has 14 residues. Per the germline V gene, CDR1 is MNHGY and CDR2 is SAAAGT. Trimming took off 2 bases at V and 1 base at J, with 9 bases between the two ends. The CDR3 loop is CASSYGPGSYEQYF. CDR3 coding DNA: TGTGCCAGCAGTTACGGTCCGGGATCCTACGAGCAGTACTTC.

J is TRBJ1-6 and V is TRBV19, with 8 positions matching TRBD1. V lost 8 bases, J lost 5 bases, and 5 bases stayed unmatched. The CDR3 runs 14 residues. The germline CDR1 and CDR2 sequences are LNHDA and SQIVND (reference sequence). CDR3 residues: CASQDRDHNSPLHF. CDR3 nucleotides: TGTGCCAGTCAGGACAGGGACCATAATTCACCCCTCCACTTT.

The V gene is TRBV4-1, the J gene TRBJ2-7; 8 nucleotides align to TRBD1. From germline, CDR1 is MGHRA and CDR2 YSYEKL. This CDR3 contains 19 residues. Unmatched junction bases numbered 21, after V lost 4 bases and J lost 4 bases. CDR3 residues: CASSPTWTGRPSSEYEQYF. CDR3 nucleotide sequence: TGCGCCAGCAGCCCAACTTGGACAGGGAGGCCCTCCAGTGAATACGAGCAGTACTTC.

This clone was found a few times. The rearrangement uses TRBV6-8 and TRBJ2-2, with D hard to call. This CDR3 has 13 residues. Germline V lookup: CDR1 MNHGY, CDR2 SAAAGT. Between the trimmed V and J ends, which lost 0 bases and 3 bases, there was a span of 2 bases. The CDR3 spells CASSYSYTGELFF. The CDR3 DNA follows: TGTGCCAGCAGTTACTCGTACACCGGGGAGCTGTTTTTT.

The chain uses TRBV6-8 and TRBJ1-1; weak D call: TRBD1 (5 bases). The germline V gene encodes CDR1 MNHGY and CDR2 SAAAGT. The CDR3 extends over 13 amino acids. Trimming cost V 7 bases and J 5 bases, with 14 bases left between them. CDR3 amino acids: CASTRSGETEAFF. The CDR3 DNA reads as TGTGCCAGCACGAGGTCGGGGGAGACTGAAGCTTTCTTT.

The table lists this clone with a few counts. V and J are TRBV11-3 and TRBJ2-7; 8 bases line up with TRBD2. Germline V CDR1 and CDR2: SGHNT, YENEEA. CDR3 length: 14 amino acids. J was trimmed by 1 base and V by 1 base; bases with no gene match: 0. The CDR3 is CASSLVAGSYEQYF. The CDR3 bases are TGTGCCAGCAGCTTAGTAGCGGGATCCTACGAGCAGTACTTC.

The J gene is TRBJ2-7, the V gene TRBV19, with TRBD1 matching 10 bases. Germline-derived CDR1 and CDR2 are LNHDA and SQIVND (reference sequence). Germline trimming cut 9 bases from V and 4 bases from J; bases unmatched to any gene: 6. The CDR3 has 13 amino acids. In nucleotides, the CDR3 is TGTGCCAGCGAGGGGGACAGGGGATACGAGCAGTACTTC. Translation gives CASEGDRGYEQYF.

The J gene is TRBJ2-5, the V gene TRBV6-8, with D hard to call. V lost 6 bases and J lost 1, with 15 bases in between. Germline assignment: CDR1 MNHGY and CDR2 SAAAGT. This CDR3 is built from 15 residues. As DNA, the CDR3 is TGTGCCAGCAGCTACCCCCGCCGTGGCCAAGAGACCCAGTACTTC. This gives the protein CASSYPRRGQETQYF.

The chain employs TRBV11-3 and TRBJ1-2; 12 nucleotides align to TRBD1. Germline V lookup: CDR1 SGHNT, CDR2 YENEEA. V lost 5 bases and J lost 8; bases outside the gene matches: 9. CDR3 size: 15 residues. The CDR3 DNA follows: TGTGCCAGCAGCGCCGGGACAGGGGGCGCCTACGGCTACACCTTC. Amino acids: CASSAGTGGAYGYTF.